This is a list of T cell receptor beta chains from one sample in a study of cytomegalovirus exposure and HLA in healthy donors. TCRdb keeps only in-frame clones here, not all; method: immunoSEQ multiplex PCR. The sample consists of tens of thousands of clones, about four fifths of them appearing once. The sequenced material came from PBMCs. These TCRs come from a man aged 40-50 years in good health and CMV-seronegative. Each CDR3 is given without its conserved first and last residue.

v_call	j_call	cdr3_aa
TRBV18	TRBJ1-2	ASSSQGLYGYT
TRBV30	TRBJ1-2	AWVGAGGFYGYT
TRBV29-1	TRBJ2-7	SVGQSREQY
TRBV18	TRBJ1-5	ASSPSGYSNQPQH
TRBV4-2	TRBJ2-1	ASSQDKGTSQYQQF
TRBV5-3	TRBJ1-2	ARSLERDYGYT
TRBV13	TRBJ1-1	ASSGERAF
TRBV29-1	TRBJ2-3	SVEGLRSTDTQY
TRBV27	TRBJ2-1	ASSLDPSGRDNEQF
TRBV2	TRBJ2-1	ASSPGGRSKGEQF
TRBV28	TRBJ2-7	ASSSTLATTEEQY
TRBV5-1	TRBJ2-7	ASSRREGGSYEQY
TRBV28	TRBJ1-1	ASSLPDTNTEAF
TRBV7-9	TRBJ2-1	ASSFDRGFRNEQF